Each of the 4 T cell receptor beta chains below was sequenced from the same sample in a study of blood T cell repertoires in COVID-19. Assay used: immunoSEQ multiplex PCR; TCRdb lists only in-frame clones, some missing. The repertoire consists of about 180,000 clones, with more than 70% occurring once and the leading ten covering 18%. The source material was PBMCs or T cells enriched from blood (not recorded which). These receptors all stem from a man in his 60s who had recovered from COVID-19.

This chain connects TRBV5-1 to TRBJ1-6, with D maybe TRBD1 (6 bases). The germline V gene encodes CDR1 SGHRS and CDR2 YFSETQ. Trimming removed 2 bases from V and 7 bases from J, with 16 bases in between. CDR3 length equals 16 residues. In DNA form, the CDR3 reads TGCGCCAGCAGCTTACAGGGAGGGGATGGGAATTCACCCCTCCACTTT. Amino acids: CASSLQGGDGNSPLHF.

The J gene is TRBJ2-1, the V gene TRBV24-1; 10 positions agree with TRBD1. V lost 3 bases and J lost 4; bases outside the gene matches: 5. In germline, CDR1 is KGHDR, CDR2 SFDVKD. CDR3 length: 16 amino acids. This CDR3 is CATSDQGQGTYNEQFF. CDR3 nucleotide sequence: TGTGCCACCAGTGATCAGGGACAGGGGACTTACAATGAGCAGTTCTTC.

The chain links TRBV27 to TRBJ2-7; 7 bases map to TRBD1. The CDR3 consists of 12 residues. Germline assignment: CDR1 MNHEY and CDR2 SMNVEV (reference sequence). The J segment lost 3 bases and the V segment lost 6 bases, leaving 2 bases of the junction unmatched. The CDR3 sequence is CASRQGHYEQYF. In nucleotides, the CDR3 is TGTGCCAGCAGACAGGGGCACTACGAGCAGTACTTC.

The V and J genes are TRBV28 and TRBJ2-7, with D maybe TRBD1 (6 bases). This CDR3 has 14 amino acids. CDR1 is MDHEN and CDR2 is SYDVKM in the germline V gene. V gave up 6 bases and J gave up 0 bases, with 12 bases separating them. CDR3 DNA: TGTGCCAGCAGCCGATTAGGGGGCTCCTACGAGCAGTACTTC. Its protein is CASSRLGGSYEQYF.